The present TCR beta chain was sequenced within a study of blood T cell repertoires in COVID-19. The method was immunoSEQ multiplex PCR; TCRdb's version includes in-frame clones alone and lacks a portion of them. The sample has over 55,000 clones, about 86% seen once. The V end lost 5 bases, the J end lost 8 bases, and 12 bases lay between the germline ends. CDR3 length equals 12 residues. CDR1 and CDR2 from the germline V gene are LNHDA and SQIVND (reference sequence). The source material was peripheral blood. The J gene is TRBJ1-2, the V gene TRBV19; D gene ambiguous. The origin of this receptor is a man older than 75 with COVID-19, enrolled during active disease. The CDR3, as DNA: TGTGCCAGTAGTCCCACTGGTAACGGCTACACCTTC. This encodes CASSPTGNGYTF.